This is a list of T cell receptor beta chains from one sample in a study of blood T cell repertoires in COVID-19. The data were produced by immunoSEQ multiplex PCR, yet TCRdb's version contains in-frame clones alone and is incomplete. The sample lists 350,000 or so clones, 92% occurring once. Sequences were obtained from PBMCs or T cells enriched from blood (not recorded which). The receptor set was obtained from a woman aged 25 to 39 who had recovered from COVID-19. Both conserved end residues are part of each CDR3. D genes are given only for firm matches. The listing skips clone size in some rows; elsewhere it reads once, few, many or a size class.

v_gene: TRBV7-9
d_gene: TRBD1
j_gene: TRBJ1-4
abundance: -
CDR3aa: CASSLGGTGEKLFF
CDR3nt: TGTGCCAGCAGCTTGGGAGGGACAGGCGAAAAACTGTTTTTT

v_gene: TRBV6-5
d_gene: -
j_gene: TRBJ2-7
abundance: once
CDR3aa: CASSRTTRSYEQYF
CDR3nt: TGTGCCAGCAGTAGAACCACCAGGTCCTACGAGCAGTACTTC

v_gene: TRBV5-1
d_gene: -
j_gene: TRBJ1-5
abundance: -
CDR3aa: CASSLGQGGDQPQHF
CDR3nt: TGCGCCAGCAGCTTGGGGCAGGGAGGAGATCAGCCCCAGCATTTT

v_gene: TRBV7-6
d_gene: -
j_gene: TRBJ1-4
abundance: -
CDR3aa: CASSLQGEKLFF
CDR3nt: TGTGCCAGCAGCTTACAGGGTGAAAAACTGTTTTTT

v_gene: TRBV23-1
d_gene: TRBD1
j_gene: TRBJ2-2
abundance: -
CDR3aa: CASSPRDSNTGELFF
CDR3nt: TGCGCCAGCAGTCCACGGGACAGCAACACCGGGGAGCTGTTTTTT

v_gene: TRBV9
d_gene: -
j_gene: TRBJ2-2
abundance: -
CDR3aa: CASSRGQKNTGELFF
CDR3nt: TGTGCCAGCAGCAGAGGACAGAAGAACACCGGGGAGCTGTTTTTT

v_gene: TRBV7-9
d_gene: TRBD2
j_gene: TRBJ2-1
abundance: -
CDR3aa: CASSWAGTSGSGEQFF
CDR3nt: TGTGCCAGCAGCTGGGCCGGGACTAGCGGGTCCGGTGAGCAGTTCTTC

v_gene: TRBV7-9
d_gene: TRBD1
j_gene: TRBJ1-2
abundance: -
CDR3aa: CASSLGTGGPPNYGYTF
CDR3nt: TGTGCCAGCAGCTTAGGGACAGGAGGTCCGCCGAACTATGGCTACACCTTC

v_gene: TRBV6-2/TRBV6-3
d_gene: TRBD2
j_gene: TRBJ2-4
abundance: once
CDR3aa: CASSYSRPVAGLAKNIQYF
CDR3nt: TGTGCCAGCAGTTACTCTCGCCCTGTAGCGGGATTAGCCAAAAACATTCAGTACTTC

v_gene: TRBV19
d_gene: -
j_gene: TRBJ1-4
abundance: -
CDR3aa: CASSMRVNEKLFF
CDR3nt: TGTGCCAGTAGTATGAGGGTTAATGAAAAACTGTTTTTT

v_gene: TRBV6-4
d_gene: -
j_gene: TRBJ1-2
abundance: -
CDR3aa: CASSDYPVTENYGYTF
CDR3nt: TGTGCCAGCAGTGACTACCCCGTGACAGAAAACTATGGCTACACCTTC

v_gene: TRBV9
d_gene: -
j_gene: TRBJ2-5
abundance: once
CDR3aa: CASSVGPGQETQYF
CDR3nt: TGTGCCAGCAGCGTTGGTCCGGGCCAAGAGACCCAGTACTTC

v_gene: TRBV7-9
d_gene: TRBD1
j_gene: TRBJ2-5
abundance: -
CDR3aa: CASSSTGNQETQYF
CDR3nt: TGTGCCAGCAGCTCGACAGGGAACCAAGAGACCCAGTACTTC

v_gene: TRBV6-2/TRBV6-3
d_gene: -
j_gene: TRBJ2-7
abundance: once
CDR3aa: CASSLTAVSYEQYF
CDR3nt: TGTGCCAGCAGTTTGACAGCTGTATCCTACGAGCAGTACTTC

v_gene: TRBV28
d_gene: -
j_gene: TRBJ2-7
abundance: -
CDR3aa: CASSSWTATYEQYF
CDR3nt: TGTGCCAGCAGTTCCTGGACAGCTACCTACGAGCAGTACTTC

v_gene: TRBV6-5
d_gene: TRBD2
j_gene: TRBJ2-1
abundance: -
CDR3aa: CAGRTSGGPGGQFF
CDR3nt: TGTGCCGGGAGGACTAGCGGGGGCCCCGGGGGGCAGTTCTTC

v_gene: TRBV7-6
d_gene: TRBD2
j_gene: TRBJ2-1
abundance: -
CDR3aa: CASRGTSGRYNEQFF
CDR3nt: TGTGCCAGCAGAGGGACTAGCGGGAGATACAATGAGCAGTTCTTC

v_gene: TRBV28
d_gene: -
j_gene: TRBJ1-1
abundance: -
CDR3aa: CASSRSGGGWNTEAFF
CDR3nt: TGTGCCAGCAGCCGCTCGGGGGGCGGGTGGAACACTGAAGCTTTCTTT

v_gene: TRBV2
d_gene: -
j_gene: TRBJ1-6
abundance: -
CDR3aa: CASSGGTHNPYNSPLHF
CDR3nt: TGTGCCAGCAGTGGAGGGACACACAATCCATATAATTCACCCCTCCACTTT

v_gene: TRBV2
d_gene: TRBD1
j_gene: TRBJ1-5
abundance: -
CDR3aa: CASRGDRAKPQHF
CDR3nt: TGTGCCAGCAGGGGAGACAGGGCTAAGCCCCAGCATTTT

v_gene: TRBV28
d_gene: -
j_gene: TRBJ2-7
abundance: -
CDR3aa: CASSRTTRGLGEQYF
CDR3nt: TGTGCCAGCAGTAGGACTACCCGCGGATTGGGCGAGCAGTACTTC

v_gene: TRBV28
d_gene: -
j_gene: TRBJ1-3
abundance: once
CDR3aa: CASTSRGAGNTIYF
CDR3nt: TGTGCCAGCACTTCGCGGGGTGCTGGAAACACCATATATTTT

v_gene: TRBV5-6
d_gene: -
j_gene: TRBJ1-2
abundance: -
CDR3aa: CASSLVENYGYTF
CDR3nt: TGTGCCAGCAGCTTGGTAGAGAACTATGGCTACACCTTC

v_gene: TRBV9
d_gene: -
j_gene: TRBJ2-1
abundance: -
CDR3aa: CASSVATGSYNEQFF
CDR3nt: TGTGCCAGCAGCGTAGCTACAGGGAGCTACAATGAGCAGTTCTTC

v_gene: TRBV4-1
d_gene: -
j_gene: TRBJ1-6
abundance: -
CDR3aa: CASSERGEGAGSPLHF
CDR3nt: TGCGCCAGCAGCGAAAGAGGAGAGGGCGCGGGGTCACCCCTCCACTTT

v_gene: TRBV7-8
d_gene: -
j_gene: TRBJ1-1
abundance: -
CDR3aa: CASSLDAGGGRNTEAFF
CDR3nt: TGTGCCAGCAGCTTAGATGCGGGGGGCGGAAGGAACACTGAAGCTTTCTTT

v_gene: TRBV5-4
d_gene: -
j_gene: TRBJ2-1
abundance: -
CDR3aa: CASSFRGDNEQFF
CDR3nt: TGTGCCAGCAGCTTCAGGGGAGACAATGAGCAGTTCTTC

v_gene: TRBV5-1
d_gene: TRBD2
j_gene: TRBJ2-1
abundance: -
CDR3aa: CASSFSGFPYNEQFF
CDR3nt: TGCGCCAGCAGCTTTAGCGGGTTCCCCTACAATGAGCAGTTCTTC

v_gene: TRBV28
d_gene: TRBD1
j_gene: TRBJ1-4
abundance: -
CDR3aa: CASSRIQGTNEKLFF
CDR3nt: TGTGCCAGCAGCCGGATACAGGGGACTAATGAAAAACTGTTTTTT

v_gene: TRBV9
d_gene: -
j_gene: TRBJ1-3
abundance: -
CDR3aa: CASSVGAGSGNTIYF
CDR3nt: TGTGCCAGCAGCGTAGGGGCAGGGTCCGGAAACACCATATATTTT

v_gene: TRBV19
d_gene: -
j_gene: TRBJ2-7
abundance: -
CDR3aa: CASSIPPDTNYEQYF
CDR3nt: TGTGCCAGTAGTATACCCCCCGACACAAACTACGAGCAGTACTTC

v_gene: TRBV4-1
d_gene: -
j_gene: TRBJ2-1
abundance: -
CDR3aa: CASSQEWGGYNEQFF
CDR3nt: TGCGCCAGCAGCCAAGAATGGGGCGGATACAATGAGCAGTTCTTC

v_gene: TRBV19
d_gene: TRBD1
j_gene: TRBJ1-5
abundance: -
CDR3aa: CASNRGRGQPQHF
CDR3nt: TGTGCCAGCAACAGGGGGCGCGGGCAGCCCCAGCATTTT

v_gene: TRBV13
d_gene: -
j_gene: TRBJ2-3
abundance: -
CDR3aa: CASSGRGVGLDTQYF
CDR3nt: TGTGCCAGCAGTGGGAGGGGGGTCGGTCTGGATACGCAGTATTTT

v_gene: TRBV14
d_gene: -
j_gene: TRBJ1-1
abundance: -
CDR3aa: CASSQERWLNTEAFF
CDR3nt: TGTGCCAGCAGCCAAGAACGATGGCTGAACACTGAAGCTTTCTTT

v_gene: TRBV7-2
d_gene: -
j_gene: TRBJ2-5
abundance: once
CDR3aa: CASSLGGVVETQYF
CDR3nt: TGTGCCAGCAGTTTGGGCGGGGTTGTGGAGACCCAGTACTTC

v_gene: TRBV6-2/TRBV6-3
d_gene: TRBD2
j_gene: TRBJ2-7
abundance: -
CDR3aa: CASSYQRGRPYEQYF
CDR3nt: TGTGCCAGCAGTTACCAGCGGGGGAGACCCTACGAGCAGTACTTC

v_gene: TRBV12-3/TRBV12-4
d_gene: TRBD1
j_gene: TRBJ1-3
abundance: -
CDR3aa: CASRPGQINTIYF
CDR3nt: TGTGCCAGCAGACCGGGACAGATAAACACCATATATTTT

v_gene: TRBV10-1
d_gene: TRBD1
j_gene: TRBJ1-2
abundance: -
CDR3aa: CASNDRAYGYTF
CDR3nt: TGCGCCAGCAATGACAGGGCCTATGGCTACACCTTC

v_gene: TRBV12-3/TRBV12-4
d_gene: TRBD1
j_gene: TRBJ2-1
abundance: -
CDR3aa: CASSFRGHNEQFF
CDR3nt: TGTGCCAGCAGTTTCAGGGGGCACAATGAGCAGTTCTTC

v_gene: TRBV19
d_gene: TRBD1
j_gene: TRBJ2-5
abundance: -
CDR3aa: CASSIDDRGQETQYF
CDR3nt: TGTGCCAGTAGTATAGATGACAGGGGGCAAGAGACCCAGTACTTC

v_gene: TRBV3-1/TRBV3-2
d_gene: -
j_gene: TRBJ2-5
abundance: -
CDR3aa: CASSHKRTTQETQYF
CDR3nt: TGTGCCAGCAGCCATAAGCGTACCACCCAAGAGACCCAGTACTTC

v_gene: TRBV28
d_gene: -
j_gene: TRBJ2-2
abundance: -
CDR3aa: CASSLVAQPTGELFF
CDR3nt: TGTGCCAGCAGTTTGGTAGCGCAGCCCACCGGGGAGCTGTTTTTT

v_gene: TRBV24-1
d_gene: -
j_gene: TRBJ2-2
abundance: -
CDR3aa: CATSDLRGNTGELFF
CDR3nt: TGTGCCACCAGTGATCTGCGGGGAAACACCGGGGAGCTGTTTTTT

v_gene: TRBV5-8
d_gene: -
j_gene: TRBJ1-6
abundance: -
CDR3aa: CASRLSGNSPLHF
CDR3nt: TGTGCCAGCAGACTCTCAGGGAATTCACCCCTCCACTTT

v_gene: TRBV5-1
d_gene: TRBD1
j_gene: TRBJ2-1
abundance: -
CDR3aa: CASSRTGGGGEQFF
CDR3nt: TGCGCCAGCAGCAGGACAGGGGGCGGAGGTGAGCAGTTCTTC

v_gene: TRBV28
d_gene: TRBD1
j_gene: TRBJ2-6
abundance: -
CDR3aa: CASSETGGSSGANVLTF
CDR3nt: TGTGCCAGCAGTGAGACAGGGGGATCCTCTGGGGCCAACGTCCTGACTTTC

v_gene: TRBV27
d_gene: -
j_gene: TRBJ2-2
abundance: -
CDR3aa: CASSVAGELFF
CDR3nt: TGTGCCAGCAGTGTCGCCGGGGAGCTGTTTTTT

v_gene: TRBV6-5
d_gene: -
j_gene: TRBJ2-5
abundance: -
CDR3aa: CASSRTAQETQYF
CDR3nt: TGTGCCAGCAGTAGGACAGCCCAAGAGACCCAGTACTTC

v_gene: TRBV19
d_gene: TRBD1
j_gene: TRBJ2-3
abundance: -
CDR3aa: CASSTQTGLDTQYF
CDR3nt: TGTGCCAGTAGTACCCAGACAGGGCTGGATACGCAGTATTTT

v_gene: TRBV5-4
d_gene: -
j_gene: TRBJ1-6
abundance: -
CDR3aa: CASSLQGRALHF
CDR3nt: TGTGCCAGCAGCCTACAGGGTCGGGCCCTCCACTTT

v_gene: TRBV12-3/TRBV12-4
d_gene: -
j_gene: TRBJ1-2
abundance: -
CDR3aa: CASSSRGSGGYTF
CDR3nt: TGTGCCAGCAGTTCCCGAGGGTCTGGGGGCTACACCTTC

v_gene: TRBV28
d_gene: -
j_gene: TRBJ2-6
abundance: -
CDR3aa: CASSLWPLSRGANVLTF
CDR3nt: TGTGCCAGCAGTTTATGGCCCCTCTCGCGGGGGGCCAACGTCCTGACTTTC

v_gene: TRBV24-1
d_gene: -
j_gene: TRBJ2-7
abundance: -
CDR3aa: CATSDGHYEQYF
CDR3nt: TGTGCCACCAGTGACGGACACTACGAGCAGTACTTC

v_gene: TRBV9
d_gene: -
j_gene: TRBJ2-5
abundance: -
CDR3aa: CASSAPDYQETQYF
CDR3nt: TGTGCCAGCAGCGCCCCGGACTACCAAGAGACCCAGTACTTC